This passage covers 3 T cell receptor beta chains from one sample sequenced in a study of T cells in Graves' hyperthyroidism and ophthalmopathy. It was RNA transcripts that yielded the amplified TCR beta CDR3 regions. A first-round RT-PCR of the TCR CDR3 used the HTBI primer set. TCRdb re-analysed the multiplex PCR reads in MiXCR, keeping a single row per CDR3 protein. This table has approximately 600,000 distinct CDR3 sequences, approximately 15% appearing once. Sequencing was carried out using blood. The receptors here all came from a woman younger than 35 with Graves' ophthalmopathy.

The V and J genes are TRBV29-1 and TRBJ2-2, with D maybe TRBD2 (6 bases). Trimming left V 6 bases short and J 4 bases short, with 9 bases between. Germline-derived CDR1 and CDR2 are SQVTM and ANQGSEA. The CDR3 sequence is 12 residues long. The CDR3 DNA follows: TGCAGCGTAGGAGGGCCCACCGGGGAGCTGTTTTTT. It encodes CSVGGPTGELFF.

This clonotype occurred many times. V is TRBV2 and J is TRBJ2-4; D unclear. Trimming took 4 bases from V and 5 from J, leaving 3 bases between them. Germline CDR1 reads SNHLY; CDR2 reads FYNNEI. This CDR3 region has 11 residues. CDR3 sequence (DNA): TGTGCCAGCAGTGTCGAAAACATTCAGTACTTC. It encodes CASSVENIQYF.

For this clonotype: The germline gene is not matched at one end of the junction; a read error may be the cause. The CDR3 reads CASSVESGGFHEQYF. CDR3 nucleotide sequence: TGTGCCAGCAGCGTAGAATCGGGAGGGTTCCACGAGCAGTACTTC. This sequence joins TRBV11-2 and TRBJ2-7, with 8 bases that match TRBD2. The CDR3 extends over 15 amino acids. In germline, CDR1 is SGHAT, CDR2 FQNNGV.